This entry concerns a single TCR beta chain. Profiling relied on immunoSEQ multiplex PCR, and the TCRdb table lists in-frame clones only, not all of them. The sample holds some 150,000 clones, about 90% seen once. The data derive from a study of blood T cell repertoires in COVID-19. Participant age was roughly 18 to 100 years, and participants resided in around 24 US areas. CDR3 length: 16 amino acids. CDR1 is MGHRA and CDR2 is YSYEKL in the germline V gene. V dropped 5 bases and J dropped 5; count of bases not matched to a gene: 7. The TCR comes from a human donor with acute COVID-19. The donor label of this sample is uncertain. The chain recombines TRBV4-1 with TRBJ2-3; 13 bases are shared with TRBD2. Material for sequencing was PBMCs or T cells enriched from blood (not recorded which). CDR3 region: CASSIGLAGEVDTQYF. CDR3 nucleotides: TGCGCCAGCAGCATCGGACTAGCGGGGGAGGTAGATACGCAGTATTTT.